Below are 16 T cell receptor beta chains sequenced from a single sample in a study of OX40 agonist ivuxolimab in advanced cancers. Sequencing was performed with immunoSEQ multiplex PCR; in TCRdb, only in-frame clones are kept and a portion is missing. The data contain approximately 10,000 clones, around 86% of them seen just once; the ten biggest clones take up 25% to 35%. The specimen was CD4+ or CD8+ T cells sorted from blood, collected in a trial of the OX40 agonist ivuxolimab. The receptors here all came from an adult with an advanced solid tumor such as melanoma, head and neck, liver or kidney cancer.

The V call is TRBV27, the J call TRBJ2-7, with 10 bases that match TRBD2. V shed 5 bases and J 0 bases; nucleotides not matched to a gene: 13. The CDR3 runs to 18 residues. Per the germline V gene, CDR1 is MNHEY and CDR2 is SMNVEV (reference sequence). CDR3 region: CASSPLWLAGDVSYEQYF. In DNA, the CDR3 is TGTGCCAGCAGTCCCTTGTGGCTAGCGGGAGATGTCTCCTACGAGCAGTACTTC.

The chain joins TRBV6-4 to TRBJ1-5; D is undetermined. The CDR3 is 15 amino acids. The V gene lost 0 bases and the J gene lost 2 bases, with 8 bases spanning the gap. Germline CDR1 and CDR2: MRHNA and SNTAGT. The CDR3 sequence: CASSDSVWGNQPQHF. CDR3 DNA sequence: TGTGCCAGCAGTGACTCGGTGTGGGGCAATCAGCCCCAGCATTTT.

CDR3 protein: CASSDSEGMGGYTF. The CDR3, as DNA: TGTGCCAGCAGTGACTCGGAGGGAATGGGTGGCTACACCTTC. The chain joins TRBV6-4 to TRBJ1-2; D remains ambiguous. This CDR3 is 14 amino acids long. From germline, CDR1 is MRHNA and CDR2 SNTAGT. V gave up 0 bases and J gave up 7 bases, with 12 bases separating them.

CDR3 amino acids: CASSLTPGQGDEKLFF. The CDR3 DNA sequence: TGTGCCAGCAGTTTAACCCCGGGACAGGGGGATGAAAAACTGTTTTTT. The gene calls are TRBV27 and TRBJ1-4; TRBD1 aligns across 11 bases. The CDR3 length is 16 residues. After removal of 2 bases from V and 6 bases from J, the junction contained 5 bases not matched to a gene. Germline V gives CDR1 MNHEY, CDR2 SMNVEV (reference sequence).

The V and J genes are TRBV10-2 and TRBJ2-1, with 10 bases that match TRBD1. Losses at the gene ends were 8 bases for V and 6 bases for J; bases not matched to a gene: 10. Germline CDR1 is WSHSY and CDR2 is SAAADI. CDR3 length: 15 residues. As DNA, the CDR3 is TGCGCCAGCCGAGAAACCGGGACAGGGGCCAATGAGCAGTTCTTC. This translates into CASRETGTGANEQFF.

The V call is TRBV6-1, the J call TRBJ2-7; 10 bases fit TRBD2. CDR3 size: 15 residues. After removal of 5 bases from V and 4 bases from J, the junction contained 8 bases not matched to a gene. In germline, CDR1 is MNHNS, CDR2 SASEGT. The chain's CDR3 is CASSSDLAGAYEQYF. The CDR3 bases are TGTGCCAGCAGTTCTGACCTAGCGGGGGCATACGAGCAGTACTTC.

The V gene is TRBV30, the J gene TRBJ2-7; tentative D call: TRBD1 (5 bases). Looked up from germline, CDR1 is GTSNPN and CDR2 is SVGIG (reference sequence). The CDR3 is 13 amino acids. V was shortened by 0 bases and J by 2 bases, with 8 bases between the two germline ends. CDR3 sequence: CAWSVGQPYEQYF. The CDR3 DNA follows: TGTGCCTGGAGTGTCGGACAACCCTACGAGCAGTACTTC.

The rearrangement links TRBV5-4 to TRBJ1-2, with 8 bases identical to TRBD1. This CDR3 has 13 residues. After removal of 4 bases from V and 5 bases from J, the junction contained 4 bases not matched to a gene. Germline lookup yields CDR1 SGHNT and CDR2 YYREEE (reference sequence). The CDR3 sequence is CASSTRTGYGYTF. The CDR3, as DNA: TGTGCCAGCAGCACACGGACAGGGTATGGCTACACCTTC.

This clone was detected a few times. V and J are TRBV4-1 and TRBJ2-7; D remains unclear. The V end lost 4 bases, the J end lost 3 bases, and 16 bases lay between the germline ends. This CDR3 is built from 15 residues. From germline, CDR1 is MGHRA and CDR2 YSYEKL. CDR3 residues: CASSPVLRTDYEQYF. CDR3 coding DNA: TGCGCCAGCAGCCCCGTATTGCGGACGGACTACGAGCAGTACTTC.

The rearrangement links TRBV6-5 to TRBJ2-3; 8 bases are a match to TRBD1. Germline V CDR1 and CDR2: MNHEY, SVGAGI. The J segment lost 3 bases and the V segment lost 4 bases, leaving 3 bases of the junction unmatched. There are 14 residues in the CDR3. This CDR3 is CASSSRQGTDTQYF. Written as DNA, the CDR3 is TGTGCCAGCAGTTCCAGACAGGGGACAGATACGCAGTATTTT.

The chain combines TRBV4-2 with TRBJ2-7; possibly TRBD2 for D (5 bases). The germline V gene has CDR1 LGHNA and CDR2 YNFKEQ. There are 16 residues in the CDR3. The V and J ends lost 0 bases and 2 bases respectively, with 14 bases between them. The CDR3 region has the DNA TGTGCCAGCAGCCAAGATGAGGGCAGCGGTACCTACGAGCAGTACTTC. It encodes CASSQDEGSGTYEQYF.

The chain uses TRBV27 and TRBJ1-2; TRBD1 might be the D (6 bases). This CDR3 has 14 residues. The germline gives CDR1 MNHEY, CDR2 SMNVEV (reference sequence). The V end lost 6 bases, the J end lost 9 bases, and 20 bases lay between the germline ends. CDR3 amino acids: CASRESGAEVSYTF. DNA for the CDR3: TGTGCCAGCAGAGAATCGGGGGCGGAGGTGAGCTACACCTTC.

CDR3 sequence: CASSLEQTYEQYF. CDR3 in DNA: TGTGCCAGCAGCTTAGAACAGACCTACGAGCAGTACTTC. This chain uses TRBV5-4 with TRBJ2-7; D is undetermined. Germline V gene lookup returns CDR1 SGHNT and CDR2 YYREEE (reference sequence). V was cut by 2 bases and J by 2 bases, with 8 bases left in between. CDR3 length equals 13 residues.

V is TRBV2 and J is TRBJ2-1; 8 bases align to TRBD1. J was trimmed by 3 bases and V by 3 bases; bases with no gene match: 1. In germline, CDR1 is SNHLY, CDR2 FYNNEI. There are 14 residues in the CDR3. The CDR3 spells CASSDRGLYNEQFF. CDR3 nucleotides: TGTGCCAGCAGTGACAGGGGGCTCTACAATGAGCAGTTCTTC.

The J gene is TRBJ2-5, the V gene TRBV6-5, with D uncertain. CDR3 length: 13 residues. Germline-derived CDR1 and CDR2 are MNHEY and SVGAGI. V gave up 5 bases and J gave up 5 bases, with 12 bases separating them. The CDR3 sequence: CASSPPFRETQYF. CDR3 nucleotides: TGTGCCAGCAGTCCCCCTTTTAGGGAGACCCAGTACTTC.

The chain carries TRBV7-2 and TRBJ1-2; 7 nucleotides agree with TRBD1. This CDR3 has 16 amino acids. J lost 4 bases, V lost 5 bases, and 13 bases had no gene match. CDR1 SGHTA and CDR2 FQGNSA come from the germline V gene. The CDR3 coding sequence is TGTGCCAGCAGCCCTTTTACAGGGGAAGTTGGCTATGGCTACACCTTC. Residues: CASSPFTGEVGYGYTF. The full variable domain, rest sourced from reference TRBV7-2 and TRBJ1-2, is GAGVSQSPSNKVTEKGKDVELRCDPISGHTALYWYRQSLGQGLEFLIYFQGNSAPDKSGLPSDRFSAERTGGSVSTLTIQRTQQEDSAVYLCASSPFTGEVGYGYTFGSGTRLTVV.